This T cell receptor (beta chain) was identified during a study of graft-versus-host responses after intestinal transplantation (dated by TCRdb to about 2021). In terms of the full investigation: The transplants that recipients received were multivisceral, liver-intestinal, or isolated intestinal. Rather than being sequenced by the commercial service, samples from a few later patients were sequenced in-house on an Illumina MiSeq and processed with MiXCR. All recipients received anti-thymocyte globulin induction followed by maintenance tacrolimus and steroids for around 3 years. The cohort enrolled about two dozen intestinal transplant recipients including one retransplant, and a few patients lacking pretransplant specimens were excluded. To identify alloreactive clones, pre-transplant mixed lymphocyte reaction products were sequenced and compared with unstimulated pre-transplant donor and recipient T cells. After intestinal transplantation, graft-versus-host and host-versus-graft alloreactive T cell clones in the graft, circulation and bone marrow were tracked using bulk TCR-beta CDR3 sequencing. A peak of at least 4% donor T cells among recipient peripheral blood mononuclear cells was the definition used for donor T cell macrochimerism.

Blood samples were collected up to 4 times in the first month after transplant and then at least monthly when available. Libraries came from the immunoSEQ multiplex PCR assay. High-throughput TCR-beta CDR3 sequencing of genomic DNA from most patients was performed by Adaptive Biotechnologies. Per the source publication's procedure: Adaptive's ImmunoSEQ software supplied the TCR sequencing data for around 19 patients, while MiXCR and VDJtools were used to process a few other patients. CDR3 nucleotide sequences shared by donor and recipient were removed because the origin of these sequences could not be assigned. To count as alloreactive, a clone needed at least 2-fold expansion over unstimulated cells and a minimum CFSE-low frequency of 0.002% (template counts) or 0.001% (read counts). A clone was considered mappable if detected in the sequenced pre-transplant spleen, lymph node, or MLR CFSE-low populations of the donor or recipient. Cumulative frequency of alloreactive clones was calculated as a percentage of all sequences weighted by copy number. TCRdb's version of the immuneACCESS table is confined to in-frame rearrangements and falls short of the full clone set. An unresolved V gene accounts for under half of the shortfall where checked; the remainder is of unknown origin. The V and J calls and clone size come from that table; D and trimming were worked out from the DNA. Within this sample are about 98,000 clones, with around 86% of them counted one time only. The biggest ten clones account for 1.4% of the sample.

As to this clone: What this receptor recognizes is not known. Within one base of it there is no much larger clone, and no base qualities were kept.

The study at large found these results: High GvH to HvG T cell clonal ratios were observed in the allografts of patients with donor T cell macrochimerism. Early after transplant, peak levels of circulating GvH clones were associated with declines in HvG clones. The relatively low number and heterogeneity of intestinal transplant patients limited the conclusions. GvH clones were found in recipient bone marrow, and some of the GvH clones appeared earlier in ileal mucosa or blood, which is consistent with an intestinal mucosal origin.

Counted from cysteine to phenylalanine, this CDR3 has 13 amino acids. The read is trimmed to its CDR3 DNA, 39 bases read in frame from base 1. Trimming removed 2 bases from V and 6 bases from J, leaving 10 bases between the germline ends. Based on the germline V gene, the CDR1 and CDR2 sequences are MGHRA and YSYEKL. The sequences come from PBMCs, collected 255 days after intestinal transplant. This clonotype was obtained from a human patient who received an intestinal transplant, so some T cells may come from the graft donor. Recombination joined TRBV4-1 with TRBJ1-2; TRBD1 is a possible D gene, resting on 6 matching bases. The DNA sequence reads TGCGCCAGCAGCCAACCGGGGGCGGATGGCTACACCTTC. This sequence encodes CASSQPGADGYTF.